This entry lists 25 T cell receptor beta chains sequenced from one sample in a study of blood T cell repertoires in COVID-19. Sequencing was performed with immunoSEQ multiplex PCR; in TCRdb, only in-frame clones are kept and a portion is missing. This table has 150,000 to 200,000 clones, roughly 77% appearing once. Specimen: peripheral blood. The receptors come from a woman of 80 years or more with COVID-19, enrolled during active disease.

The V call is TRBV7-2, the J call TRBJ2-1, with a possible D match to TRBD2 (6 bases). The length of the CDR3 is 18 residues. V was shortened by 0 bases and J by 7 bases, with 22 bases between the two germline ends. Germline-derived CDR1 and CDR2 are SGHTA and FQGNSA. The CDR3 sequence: CASSLAATGTWARNEQFF. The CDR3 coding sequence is TGTGCCAGCAGCTTAGCCGCAACCGGGACTTGGGCCAGGAATGAGCAGTTCTTC. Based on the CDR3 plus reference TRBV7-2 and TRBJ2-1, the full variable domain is GAGVSQSPSNKVTEKGKDVELRCDPISGHTALYWYRQSLGQGLEFLIYFQGNSAPDKSGLPSDRFSAERTGGSVSTLTIQRTQQEDSAVYLCASSLAATGTWARNEQFFGPGTRLTVL.

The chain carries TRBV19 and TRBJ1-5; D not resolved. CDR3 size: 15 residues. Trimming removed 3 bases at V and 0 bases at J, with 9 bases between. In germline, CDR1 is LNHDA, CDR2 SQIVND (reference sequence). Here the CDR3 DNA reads TGTGCCAGTAGTATCCAGGCGTATAGCAATCAGCCCCAGCATTTT. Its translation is CASSIQAYSNQPQHF.

The CDR3 DNA reads TGTGCCAGCAGCCGCAGGGGTTCTCTCAACTATGGCTACACCTTC. This encodes CASSRRGSLNYGYTF. This chain links TRBV6-5 with TRBJ1-2, with D perhaps TRBD1 (6 bases). There are 15 residues in the CDR3. Between the trimmed V and J ends, which lost 6 bases and 2 bases, there was a span of 16 bases. Germline CDR1 MNHEY, CDR2 SVGAGI.

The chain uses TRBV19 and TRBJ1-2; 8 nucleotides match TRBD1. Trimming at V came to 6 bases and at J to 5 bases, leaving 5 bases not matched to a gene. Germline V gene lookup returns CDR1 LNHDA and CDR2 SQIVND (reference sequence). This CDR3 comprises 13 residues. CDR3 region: CASRGQAPYGYTF. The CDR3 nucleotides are TGTGCCAGTAGGGGACAGGCCCCATATGGCTACACCTTC.

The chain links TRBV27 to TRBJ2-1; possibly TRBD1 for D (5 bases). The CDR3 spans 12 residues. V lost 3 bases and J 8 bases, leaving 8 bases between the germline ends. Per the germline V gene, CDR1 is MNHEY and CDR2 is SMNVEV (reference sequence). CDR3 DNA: TGTGCCAGCAGTTTCAGGGTTGATGAGCAGTTCTTC. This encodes CASSFRVDEQFF.

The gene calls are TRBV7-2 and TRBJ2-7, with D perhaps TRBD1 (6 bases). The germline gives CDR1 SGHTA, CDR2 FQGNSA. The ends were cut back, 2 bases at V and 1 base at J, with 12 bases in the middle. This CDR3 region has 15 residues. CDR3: CASSLWGTPSYEQYF. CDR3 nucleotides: TGTGCCAGCAGCTTATGGGGGACACCTTCCTACGAGCAGTACTTC.

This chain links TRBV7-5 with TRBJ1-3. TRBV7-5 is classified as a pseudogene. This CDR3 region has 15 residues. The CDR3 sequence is CVRSLGAVGGNTIYF. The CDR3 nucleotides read TGTGTCAGAAGCCTGGGAGCCGTCGGGGGAAACACCATATATTTT.

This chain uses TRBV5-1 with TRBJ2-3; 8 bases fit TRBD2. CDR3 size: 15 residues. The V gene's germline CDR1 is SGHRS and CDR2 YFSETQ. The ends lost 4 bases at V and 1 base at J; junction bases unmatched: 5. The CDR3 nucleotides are TGCGCCAGCAGCCGGGAGGGCAAACGCACAGATACGCAGTATTTT. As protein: CASSREGKRTDTQYF.

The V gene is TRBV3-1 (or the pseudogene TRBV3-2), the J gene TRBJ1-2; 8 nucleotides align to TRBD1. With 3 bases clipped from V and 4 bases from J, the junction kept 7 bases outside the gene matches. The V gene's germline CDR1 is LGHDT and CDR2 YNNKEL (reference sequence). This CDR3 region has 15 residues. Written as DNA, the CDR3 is TGTGCCAGCAGCCAGGGACAGGAGCTACTCTATGGCTACACCTTC. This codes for CASSQGQELLYGYTF.

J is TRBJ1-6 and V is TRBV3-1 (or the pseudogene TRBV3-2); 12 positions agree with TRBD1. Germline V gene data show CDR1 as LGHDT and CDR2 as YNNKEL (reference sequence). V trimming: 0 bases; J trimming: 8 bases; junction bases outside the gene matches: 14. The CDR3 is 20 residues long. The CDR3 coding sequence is TGTGCCAGCAGCCAAGACCGCGGGACAGGGGGCGCGAGGTCGGATTCACCCCTCCACTTT. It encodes CASSQDRGTGGARSDSPLHF.

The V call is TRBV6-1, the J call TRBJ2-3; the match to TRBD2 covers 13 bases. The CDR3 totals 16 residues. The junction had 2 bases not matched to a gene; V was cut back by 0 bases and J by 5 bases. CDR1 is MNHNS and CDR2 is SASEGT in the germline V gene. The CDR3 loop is CASSEARLAGGDTQYF. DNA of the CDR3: TGTGCCAGCAGTGAAGCTCGACTAGCGGGGGGAGATACGCAGTATTTT.

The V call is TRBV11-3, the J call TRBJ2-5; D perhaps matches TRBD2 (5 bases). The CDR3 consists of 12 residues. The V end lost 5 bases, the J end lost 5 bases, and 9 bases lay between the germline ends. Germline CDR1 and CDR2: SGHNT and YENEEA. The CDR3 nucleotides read TGTGCCAGCAGCGCATCGGGGGAGACCCAGTACTTC. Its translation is CASSASGETQYF.

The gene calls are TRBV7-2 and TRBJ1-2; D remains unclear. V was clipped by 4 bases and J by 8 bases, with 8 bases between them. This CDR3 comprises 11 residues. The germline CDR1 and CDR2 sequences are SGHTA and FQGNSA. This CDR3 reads CASSSLGGYTF. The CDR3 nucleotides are TGTGCCAGCAGCTCCCTTGGCGGCTACACCTTC.

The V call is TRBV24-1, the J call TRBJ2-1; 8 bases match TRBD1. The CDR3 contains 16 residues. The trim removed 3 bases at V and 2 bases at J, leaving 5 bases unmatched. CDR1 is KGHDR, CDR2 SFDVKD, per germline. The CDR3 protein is CATSDGQGGPYNEQFF. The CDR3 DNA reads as TGTGCCACCAGTGATGGACAGGGAGGACCCTACAATGAGCAGTTCTTC.

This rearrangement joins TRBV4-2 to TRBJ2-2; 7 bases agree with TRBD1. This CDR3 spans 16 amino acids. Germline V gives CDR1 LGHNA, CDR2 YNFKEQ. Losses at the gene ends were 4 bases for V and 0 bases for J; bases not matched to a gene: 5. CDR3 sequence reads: CASSPSGQSNTGELFF. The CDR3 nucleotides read TGTGCCAGCAGCCCTTCGGGACAGTCGAACACCGGGGAGCTGTTTTTT.

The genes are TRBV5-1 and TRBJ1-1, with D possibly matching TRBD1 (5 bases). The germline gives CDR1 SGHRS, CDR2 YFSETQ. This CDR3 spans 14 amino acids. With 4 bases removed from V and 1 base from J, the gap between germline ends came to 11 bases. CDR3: CASSPGRGNTEAFF. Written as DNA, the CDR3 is TGCGCCAGCAGCCCCGGGAGGGGGAACACTGAAGCTTTCTTT.

This chain's CDR3 is CASQGAGNTIYF. The CDR3 DNA follows: TGCGCCAGCCAGGGGGCTGGAAACACCATATATTTT. This sequence joins TRBV10-2 and TRBJ1-3; TRBD1 agrees at 7 bases. J lost 2 bases, V lost 8 bases, and 0 bases had no gene match. The CDR3 length is 12 residues. Germline V lookup: CDR1 WSHSY, CDR2 SAAADI.

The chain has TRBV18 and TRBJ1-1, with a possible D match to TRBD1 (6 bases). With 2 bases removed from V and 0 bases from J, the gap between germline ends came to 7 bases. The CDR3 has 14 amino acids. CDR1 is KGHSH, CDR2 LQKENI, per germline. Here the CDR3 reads CASSPSGVNTEAFF. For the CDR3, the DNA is TGTGCCAGCTCACCATCAGGGGTGAACACTGAAGCTTTCTTT.

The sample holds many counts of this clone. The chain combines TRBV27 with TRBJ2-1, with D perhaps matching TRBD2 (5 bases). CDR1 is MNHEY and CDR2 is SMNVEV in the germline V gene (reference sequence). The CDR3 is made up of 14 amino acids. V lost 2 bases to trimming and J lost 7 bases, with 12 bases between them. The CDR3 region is CASSLLLPGNEQFF. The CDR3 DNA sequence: TGTGCCAGCAGTTTACTTCTCCCGGGGAATGAGCAGTTCTTC.

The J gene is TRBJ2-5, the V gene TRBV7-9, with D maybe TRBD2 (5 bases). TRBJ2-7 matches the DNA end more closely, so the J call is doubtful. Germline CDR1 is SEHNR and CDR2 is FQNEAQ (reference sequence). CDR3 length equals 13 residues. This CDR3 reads CASSPSEGYEQYF. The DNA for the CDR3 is TGTGCCAGCAGCCCAAGCGAGGGCTACGAGCAGTACTTC.

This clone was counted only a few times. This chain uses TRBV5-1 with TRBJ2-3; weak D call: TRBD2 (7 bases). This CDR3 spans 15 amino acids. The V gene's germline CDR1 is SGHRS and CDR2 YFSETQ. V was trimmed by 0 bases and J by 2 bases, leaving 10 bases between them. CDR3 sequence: CASSLAGGYTDTQYF. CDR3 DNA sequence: TGCGCCAGCAGCTTGGCGGGGGGCTACACAGATACGCAGTATTTT.

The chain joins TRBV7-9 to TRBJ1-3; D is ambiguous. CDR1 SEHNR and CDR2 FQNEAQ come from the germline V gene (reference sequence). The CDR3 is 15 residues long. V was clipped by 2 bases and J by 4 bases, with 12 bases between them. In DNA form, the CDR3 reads TGTGCCAGCAGCTTACTGGCAGGTGTAGGAAACACCATATATTTT. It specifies CASSLLAGVGNTIYF.

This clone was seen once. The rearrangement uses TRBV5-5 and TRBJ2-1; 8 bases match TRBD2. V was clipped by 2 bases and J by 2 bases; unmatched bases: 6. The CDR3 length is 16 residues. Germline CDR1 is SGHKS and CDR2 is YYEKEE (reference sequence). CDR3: CASSFPRGGAYNEQFF. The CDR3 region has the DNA TGTGCCAGCAGCTTTCCCCGGGGGGGGGCCTACAATGAGCAGTTCTTC.

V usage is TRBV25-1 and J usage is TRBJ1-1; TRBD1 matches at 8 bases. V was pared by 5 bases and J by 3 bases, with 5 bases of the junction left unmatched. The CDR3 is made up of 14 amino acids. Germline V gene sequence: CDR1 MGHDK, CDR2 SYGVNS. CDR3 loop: CASSSDRGYTEAFF. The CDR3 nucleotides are TGTGCCAGCAGTTCAGACAGGGGATACACTGAAGCTTTCTTT.

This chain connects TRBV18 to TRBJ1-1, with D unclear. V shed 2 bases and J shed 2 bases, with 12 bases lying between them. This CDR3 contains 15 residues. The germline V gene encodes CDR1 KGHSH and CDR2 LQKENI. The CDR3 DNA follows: TGTGCCAGCTCACCAGGGCCCCCGACAAACACTGAAGCTTTCTTT. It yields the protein CASSPGPPTNTEAFF. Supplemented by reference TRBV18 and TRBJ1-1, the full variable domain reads NAGVMQNPRHLVRRRGQEARLRCSPMKGHSHVYWYRQLPEEGLKFMVYLQKENIIDESGMPKERFSAEFPKEGPSILRIQQVVRGDSAAYFCASSPGPPTNTEAFFGQGTRLTVV.